This T cell receptor beta chain was sequenced for a study of cytomegalovirus exposure and HLA in healthy donors. The ends were cut back, 4 bases at V and 3 bases at J, with 13 bases in the middle. The length of the CDR3 is 13 residues. Germline-derived CDR1 and CDR2 are SQVTM and ANQGSEA. The PCR was carried out with 60 Vbeta primers and 13 Jbeta primers. Some clones are missing from TCRdb's copy, which holds only in-frame ones; the method was immunoSEQ multiplex PCR. The sample yields 200,000 to 250,000 clones, about three quarters seen once. J is TRBJ2-7 and V is TRBV29-1; D unclear. Material: PBMCs. The TCR sequence derives from a boy aged 10-17 years in good health and CMV-seronegative. The CDR3 region has the DNA TGCAGCGTTGTGCTCGGTACGAGCTACGAGCAGTACTTC. This sequence encodes CSVVLGTSYEQYF.